A single sample gave rise to the 27 T cell receptor beta chains below, sequenced in a study of blood T cell repertoires in COVID-19. Sequencing used immunoSEQ multiplex PCR; TCRdb keeps in-frame clones, though not all of them. The table has 100,000 or so clones, around 80% seen once. What was sequenced was peripheral blood. The source of these receptors is a man aged 55 to 70 with acute or convalescent COVID-19.

CDR3 residues: CASSPPSFVETQYF. The CDR3, as DNA: TGTGCCAGCTCACCACCCTCGTTTGTTGAGACCCAGTACTTC. J is TRBJ2-5 and V is TRBV18, with no clear D. CDR1 and CDR2 (germline): KGHSH, LQKENI. This CDR3 region has 14 residues. V lost 0 bases and J 5 bases, leaving 10 bases between the germline ends.

This clone turned up a few times. V usage is TRBV24-1 and J usage is TRBJ2-7, with D possibly TRBD2 on 5 matching bases. The V end was cut by 3 bases, the J end by 2 bases, with 13 bases between. The CDR3 has 15 residues. The germline V gene encodes CDR1 KGHDR and CDR2 SFDVKD. In DNA form, the CDR3 reads TGTGCCACCAGTGATCTCATGACTACCCCCTACGAGCAGTACTTC. This encodes CATSDLMTTPYEQYF.

The chain has TRBV6-5 and TRBJ2-3; 8 nucleotides agree with TRBD1. V lost 4 bases, J lost 3 bases, and 6 bases stayed unmatched. There are 15 residues in the CDR3. CDR1 MNHEY and CDR2 SVGAGI come from the germline V gene. The CDR3 protein is CASSSTGEVTDTQYF. The CDR3 DNA reads as TGTGCCAGCAGTTCGACAGGGGAGGTTACAGATACGCAGTATTTT.

This chain joins TRBV10-2 and TRBJ2-5; D is perhaps TRBD2 (7 bases). V was pared by 2 bases and J by 5 bases, with 18 bases between. Germline assignment: CDR1 WSHSY and CDR2 SAAADI. This CDR3 is 16 amino acids long. The CDR3 nucleotides are TGCGCCAGCAGTGAGAAGGCTAGCGGTAGGGGGGAGACCCAGTACTTC. Protein sequence: CASSEKASGRGETQYF.

The CDR3 DNA reads TGTGCCAGCAGCTTAAATAGCTACGAGCAGTACGTC. Translation gives CASSLNSYEQYV. The V and J genes are TRBV7-9 and TRBJ2-7; D not resolved. The V gene's germline CDR1 is SEHNR and CDR2 FQNEAQ (reference sequence). V gave up 2 bases and J gave up 3 bases, with 5 bases separating them. The CDR3 covers 12 residues.

The V and J genes are TRBV11-3 and TRBJ1-5, with D tentatively TRBD1 (5 bases). Germline assignment: CDR1 SGHNT and CDR2 YENEEA. Trimming removed 5 bases from V and 5 bases from J, with 10 bases in between. The length of the CDR3 is 13 residues. The CDR3 nucleotides are TGTGCCAGCAGCCTTGACAGTTATCAGCCCCAGCATTTT. Its translation: CASSLDSYQPQHF.

This clone was detected a few times. This rearrangement joins TRBV11-2 to TRBJ2-5; 11 bases fit TRBD2. V gave up 2 bases and J gave up 4 bases; unmatched junction bases: 9. CDR3 length equals 17 residues. Germline CDR1 reads SGHAT; CDR2 reads FQNNGV. In DNA form, the CDR3 reads TGTGCCAGCAGCTTATCGGTTAGCGGGAGGGCCTCAGAGACCCAGTACTTC. This codes for CASSLSVSGRASETQYF.

This sequence joins TRBV29-1 and TRBJ2-2; D possibly corresponds to TRBD1 (6 bases). In germline, CDR1 is SQVTM, CDR2 ANQGSEA. The CDR3 runs to 12 residues. The V end was cut by 7 bases, the J end by 7 bases, with 13 bases between. The CDR3 coding sequence is TGCAGCGGGAACAGGGCTGGCGGGGAGCTGTTTTTT. It translates to CSGNRAGGELFF.

The CDR3 protein is CASSFTDMSYSPLHF. DNA of the CDR3: TGTGCCAGCAGCTTTACTGACATGAGTTATTCACCCCTCCACTTT. V gene TRBV11-2 combines with J gene TRBJ1-6; D remains unclear. V lost 3 bases to trimming and J lost 8 bases, with 14 bases between them. Looked up from germline, CDR1 is SGHAT and CDR2 is FQNNGV. CDR3 size: 15 residues.

This clone appeared once. The chain combines TRBV2 with TRBJ2-1; tentatively, D is TRBD1 (6 bases). Trimming shortened V by 6 bases and J by 5 bases, and 17 bases separated the two germline ends. The V gene's germline CDR1 is SNHLY and CDR2 FYNNEI. The CDR3 extends over 15 amino acids. CDR3 amino acids: CASRGTPGHDNEQFF. The DNA for the CDR3 is TGTGCCAGCAGGGGTACACCGGGACATGACAATGAGCAGTTCTTC.

This clone is a singleton in its sample. The genes are TRBV3-1 (or the pseudogene TRBV3-2) and TRBJ1-1; D not resolved. Trimming removed 2 bases at V and 0 bases at J, with 7 bases between. Germline V gene data show CDR1 as LGHDT and CDR2 as YNNKEL (reference sequence). The CDR3 is made up of 14 amino acids. The CDR3 here is CASSQQVMNTEAFF. CDR3 coding DNA: TGTGCCAGCAGCCAACAGGTCATGAACACTGAAGCTTTCTTT.

CDR3 sequence reads: CAWSRQREGQQFF. CDR3 bases: TGTGCCTGGAGTCGGCAGCGGGAGGGCCAGCAGTTCTTC. The chain carries TRBV30 and TRBJ2-1, with 10 bases that match TRBD2. Trimming took 2 bases from V and 11 from J; bases not matched to a gene: 6. This CDR3 is built from 13 residues. The germline V gene has CDR1 GTSNPN and CDR2 SVGIG (reference sequence).

The chain links TRBV5-4 to TRBJ2-5, with 8 nucleotides matching TRBD1. The ends lost 1 base at V and 5 bases at J; junction bases unmatched: 4. This CDR3 spans 14 amino acids. Germline CDR1 and CDR2: SGHNT and YYREEE (reference sequence). Here the CDR3 DNA reads TGTGCCAGCAGCTTGCAGGGGGCGTCGGAGACCCAGTACTTC. Translated, it gives CASSLQGASETQYF.

The chain employs TRBV2 and TRBJ2-7; a possible D gene is TRBD2 (8 bases). Between the trimmed V and J ends, which lost 7 bases and 7 bases, there was a span of 20 bases. Germline V CDR1 and CDR2: SNHLY, FYNNEI. The CDR3 runs to 14 residues. The CDR3 sequence: CASTSREGAHEQYV. CDR3 DNA sequence: TGTGCCAGCACGTCTCGGGAGGGGGCGCATGAGCAGTACGTC.

This clone was counted a single time. This chain connects TRBV19 to TRBJ1-1, with D tentatively TRBD1 (5 bases). The CDR3 contains 15 residues. Germline values: CDR1 LNHDA, CDR2 SQIVND (reference sequence). V was cut by 3 bases and J by 5 bases, with 16 bases left in between. The DNA for the CDR3 is TGTGCCAGTAGTATCTGGCGGGGGGGAAAGACTGAAGCTTTCTTT. This sequence encodes CASSIWRGGKTEAFF.

The gene calls are TRBV24-1 and TRBJ1-1; D is undetermined. CDR3 length equals 14 residues. The germline V gene encodes CDR1 KGHDR and CDR2 SFDVKD. Trimming pared 2 bases from V and 3 bases from J, leaving 9 bases between. CDR3 DNA sequence: TGTGCCACCAGTGATTCTCAGGTTCACACTGAAGCTTTCTTT. As protein: CATSDSQVHTEAFF.

The chain uses TRBV4-1 and TRBJ1-3; D is uncertain. The germline V gene encodes CDR1 MGHRA and CDR2 YSYEKL. The CDR3 sequence is 17 residues long. V was clipped by 1 base and J by 2 bases, with 15 bases between them. CDR3 sequence reads: CASSQGRSGIPGNTIYF. In DNA form, the CDR3 reads TGCGCCAGCAGCCAAGGCCGTTCCGGGATCCCTGGAAACACCATATATTTT.

The genes are TRBV30 and TRBJ1-4, with 11 bases identical to TRBD1. Trimming at V came to 2 bases and at J to 6 bases, leaving 2 bases not matched to a gene. The germline V gene encodes CDR1 GTSNPN and CDR2 SVGIG (reference sequence). The CDR3 sequence is 14 residues long. Here the CDR3 reads CAWSRDRGYEKLFF. CDR3 DNA sequence: TGTGCCTGGAGTCGGGACAGGGGGTATGAAAAACTGTTTTTT.

The chain couples TRBV11-2 to TRBJ1-6; D possibly corresponds to TRBD1 (6 bases). Germline V gene data show CDR1 as SGHAT and CDR2 as FQNNGV. The V end was cut by 7 bases, the J end by 8 bases, with 18 bases between. This CDR3 region has 15 residues. The CDR3 loop is CASNSGNRAYSPLHF. DNA of the CDR3: TGTGCCAGCAATTCCGGGAACAGGGCTTATTCACCCCTCCACTTT.

The chain joins TRBV19 to TRBJ1-2; TRBD1 is a possible D gene (5 bases). CDR1 is LNHDA and CDR2 is SQIVND in the germline V gene (reference sequence). The CDR3 totals 16 residues. The ends were cut back, 4 bases at V and 2 bases at J, with 17 bases in the middle. CDR3 sequence: CASSTHSAQGNYGYTF. CDR3 DNA sequence: TGTGCCAGTAGTACCCACTCCGCGCAGGGAAACTATGGCTACACCTTC.

CDR3 nucleotides: TGTGCCAGCAGTTCAGGGGACCGAATTGAAGCTTTCTTT. It is translated as CASSSGDRIEAFF. The chain combines TRBV12-3 or TRBV12-4 with TRBJ1-1; weak D call: TRBD1 (6 bases). Trimming stripped 4 bases from V and 7 bases from J, with 13 bases between. This CDR3 region has 13 residues.

The V call is TRBV30, the J call TRBJ1-1; 9 bases match TRBD1. The V and J ends lost 5 bases and 0 bases, in that order; junction bases with no gene match: 4. Germline lookup yields CDR1 GTSNPN and CDR2 SVGIG (reference sequence). The CDR3 consists of 14 residues. The CDR3 sequence: CAWGQGPVNTEAFF. In DNA form, the CDR3 reads TGTGCCTGGGGACAGGGGCCGGTGAACACTGAAGCTTTCTTT.

CDR3 nucleotide sequence: TGTGCCAGTAGTGCTTACAGGGCTGAACAGCCCCAGCATTTT. Its translation: CASSAYRAEQPQHF. The chain couples TRBV19 to TRBJ1-5; possibly TRBD1 for D (6 bases). The CDR3 runs 14 residues. The ends were cut back, 5 bases at V and 7 bases at J, with 15 bases in the middle. Germline V lookup: CDR1 LNHDA, CDR2 SQIVND (reference sequence).

This chain links TRBV24-1 with TRBJ2-3; 10 nucleotides line up with TRBD2. V was clipped by 8 bases and J by 4 bases; unmatched bases: 5. The germline CDR1 and CDR2 sequences are KGHDR and SFDVKD. There are 14 residues in the CDR3. This chain's CDR3 is CATKASGSPDTQYF. CDR3 bases: TGTGCCACCAAGGCTAGCGGGAGCCCAGATACGCAGTATTTT.

The chain recombines TRBV12-2 with TRBJ2-5; no DNA check was done on the table's D call, TRBD2. TRBV12-2 counts as a pseudogene. CDR3 length: 15 amino acids. This CDR3 reads CASRSTGRGRETQYF. The CDR3 DNA follows: TGTGCAAGTCGCTCGACGGGACGGGGGAGAGAGACCCAGTACTTC.

The chain has TRBV9 and TRBJ1-6, with a tentative D call TRBD1 (5 bases). The V gene's germline CDR1 is SGDLS and CDR2 YYNGEE. This CDR3 comprises 15 residues. V lost 0 bases to trimming and J lost 8 bases, with 12 bases between them. CDR3 in DNA: TGTGCCAGCAGCGTAGGGGTTTCGGGGGATTCACCCCTCCACTTT. Its protein is CASSVGVSGDSPLHF.

V usage is TRBV7-2 and J usage is TRBJ1-3; D remains ambiguous. Germline assignment: CDR1 SGHTA and CDR2 FQGNSA. Trimming cost V 3 bases and J 0 bases, with 9 bases left between them. The CDR3 consists of 15 residues. CDR3: CASSFPGDSGNTIYF. The DNA of the CDR3 is TGTGCCAGCAGCTTCCCCGGGGACTCTGGAAACACCATATATTTT.